This T cell receptor beta chain originates from a study of OX40 agonist ivuxolimab in advanced cancers. Study overall: Ivuxolimab, which patients received intravenously every 2 weeks, was dosed at 0.01 to 10 mg/kg. Checkpoint inhibitors had been given previously to 40% of patients.

The V end lost 0 bases, the J end lost 3 bases, and 8 bases lay between the germline ends. This CDR3 contains 14 residues. Looked up from germline, CDR1 is LGHNA and CDR2 is YNFKEQ. Sequenced by immunoSEQ multiplex PCR; TCRdb stores in-frame clones only, minus some. This table holds more than 55,000 clones, around 83% found once. The chain has TRBV4-2 and TRBJ1-1; the D is unclear. The receptor was derived from an adult with an advanced solid tumor such as melanoma, head and neck, liver or kidney cancer. The material sequenced was CD4+ or CD8+ T cells sorted from blood, taken in a trial of the OX40 agonist ivuxolimab. CDR3 amino acids: CASSQDGWDTEAFF. DNA of the CDR3: TGTGCCAGCAGCCAAGACGGCTGGGACACTGAAGCTTTCTTT.